This entry is about one TCR beta chain. Its specificity is unknown. These data originate in a study of T cell clones after liver transplantation. Whole-study context: Blood was drawn pre-transplant, before withdrawal, and after full or failed withdrawal.

The CDR3 is made up of 16 amino acids. V was shortened by 6 bases and J by 3 bases, with 21 bases between the two germline ends. Germline CDR1 MGHRA, CDR2 YSYEKL. Broader study findings: In two subjects, few donor cells limited the measurable donor-reactive repertoire. Conclusions were preliminary, with small, heterogeneous patient groups.

Measured with immunoSEQ multiplex PCR; TCRdb has only the in-frame clones, and not every one. The table shows over 50,000 clones, with about 86% occurring only once. This clonotype was obtained from a human patient who received a liver transplant. Some T cells may trace back to the graft donor. The sample was CD8+ T cells from blood, taken 12 months after liver transplant. The chain employs TRBV4-1 and TRBJ2-7; a possible D gene is TRBD1 (5 bases). The CDR3 nucleotides read TGCGCCAGCAGGACCGACGGGTCAGGGAATGGCTACGAGCAGTACTTC. This gives the protein CASRTDGSGNGYEQYF.